This T cell receptor (beta chain) was captured in a study of Graves' ophthalmopathy and Graves' hyperthyroidism. Ophthalmopathy donors showed moderate-to-severe activity, CAS ≥3, NOSPECS ≥4 and a duration under 3 months. The germline CDR1 and CDR2 sequences are SGHAT and FQNNGV. This CDR3 is 11 amino acids long. The germline V and J ends were trimmed by 5 bases and 6 bases, with 8 bases remaining between them. Beta-chain TCR CDR3 regions were amplified from RNA transcripts. RT-PCR with HTBI primers came first, then second-round multiplex PCR. TCRdb reprocessed the multiplex PCR reads with MiXCR, giving one entry per CDR3 protein. Here the sample spans 650,000 to 900,000 distinct CDR3 sequences, approximately 40% being singletons.

The receptor comes from an adult man with Graves' ophthalmopathy. The J gene is TRBJ2-7, the V gene TRBV11-2; no firm D call. The sample taken for sequencing was peripheral blood. CDR3 loop: CASSAASEQYF. The CDR3 DNA is TGTGCCAGCAGCGCCGCCAGCGAGCAGTACTTC.